Shown below are 26 T cell receptor beta chains from a single sample sequenced in a study of T cell repertoires in cytomegalovirus infection. TCRdb itself ran the reads through MiXCR, one entry per CDR3 protein. The sample carries about 140,000 distinct CDR3 sequences, 25% to 35% recorded once. Antigen specificity for these receptors is unknown. This specimen was CD8+ T cells from cultured PBMCs, taken from culture after CMV antigen stimulation. The source is a human donor in good health (CMV status not recorded). Some clones in this sample may be carry-over from other donors' samples.

This clonotype appeared a few times. V gene TRBV7-9 combines with J gene TRBJ2-2; D gene ambiguous. This CDR3 is 13 amino acids long. The V gene lost 1 base and the J gene lost 6 bases, with 6 bases spanning the gap. Per germline, CDR1 SEHNR and CDR2 FQNEAQ (reference sequence). The CDR3 coding sequence is TGTGCCAGCAGCTTAGGAGTCTCCGGGGAGCTGTTTTTT. Its protein product is CASSLGVSGELFF.

Details on this clonotype: This may come from a read error, since a much larger clone is one base off. The rearrangement joins TRBV5-1 to TRBJ1-1, with D possibly TRBD1 on 5 matching bases. The CDR3 has 14 residues. Germline V gives CDR1 SGHRS, CDR2 YFSETQ. CDR3 region: CASSLAWDGTVAFF. The CDR3 DNA reads as TGCGCCAGCAGCTTGGCTTGGGACGGCACTGTAGCTTTCTTT.

This clonotype was counted many times. The chain has TRBV7-9 and TRBJ2-7; 9 nucleotides agree with TRBD1. V shed 5 bases, J shed 6 bases, and the junction held 11 bases outside the gene matches. Germline CDR1 is SEHNR and CDR2 is FQNEAQ (reference sequence). The CDR3 runs to 15 residues. The CDR3 protein is CASSGSGTGIFEQYF. CDR3 DNA: TGTGCCAGCAGCGGGTCCGGGACAGGGATCTTCGAGCAGTACTTC.

In this sample, this clonotype turned up once. The gene calls are TRBV5-5 and TRBJ2-3; the D call may be TRBD1 or TRBD2 (5 bases each). Germline V gene lookup returns CDR1 SGHKS and CDR2 YYEKEE (reference sequence). The CDR3 spans 13 residues. V lost 4 bases and J 0 bases, leaving 6 bases between the germline ends. The CDR3 region is CASSGDSTDTQYF. CDR3 in DNA: TGTGCCAGCAGCGGGGACAGCACAGATACGCAGTATTTT.

The V and J genes are TRBV5-1 and TRBJ2-2, with TRBD2 matching over 8 bases. The germline gives CDR1 SGHRS, CDR2 YFSETQ. With 6 bases clipped from V and 0 bases from J, the junction kept 1 base outside the gene matches. This CDR3 has 14 amino acids. The CDR3 region is CASTSGPNTGELFF. The CDR3 nucleotides are TGCGCCAGCACTAGCGGGCCGAACACCGGGGAGCTGTTTTTT.

The table lists this clonotype with a few counts. V is TRBV7-3 and J is TRBJ2-3; D is perhaps TRBD2 (7 bases). Germline-derived CDR1 and CDR2 are SGHTA and FQGTGA. The CDR3 runs to 15 residues. Trimming stripped 3 bases from V and 5 bases from J, with 15 bases between. CDR3 sequence (DNA): TGTGCCAGCAGCTTTGAGGGGGGGGCTGGAGATACGCAGTATTTT. This translates into CASSFEGGAGDTQYF.

This chain uses TRBV6-1 with TRBJ1-2; no firm D call. This CDR3 is built from 18 residues. Looked up from germline, CDR1 is MNHNS and CDR2 is SASEGT. V was clipped by 0 bases and J by 1 base, with 18 bases between them. The CDR3 sequence: CASSEASGLRQINYGYTF. CDR3 DNA sequence: TGTGCCAGCAGTGAAGCTTCTGGACTCCGACAAATTAACTATGGCTACACCTTC.

There are a few counts of this clonotype. V is TRBV19 and J is TRBJ1-4; D perhaps matches TRBD1 (5 bases). The CDR3 has 15 amino acids. The germline V and J ends were trimmed by 0 bases and 5 bases, with 10 bases remaining between them. Germline lookup yields CDR1 LNHDA and CDR2 SQIVND (reference sequence). The CDR3 bases are TGTGCCAGTAGTATAGAAGACAGACCAAATGAAAAACTGTTTTTT. Translating gives CASSIEDRPNEKLFF.

Comments on this clonotype: Relative to the germline gene, one junction end is altered; a read error may explain this. The rearrangement joins TRBV7-2 to TRBJ1-1, with D unresolved. Germline CDR1 and CDR2: SGHTA and FQGNSA. The CDR3 is 15 amino acids. The CDR3 region is CASSFNSYSNIEAFF. In nucleotides, the CDR3 is TGTGCCAGCAGCTTTAATAGCTACAGCAACATTGAAGCTTTCTTT.

This clonotype was counted a few times. This chain links TRBV6-6 with TRBJ1-2; D is unresolved. The CDR3 extends over 15 amino acids. V was cut by 2 bases and J by 2 bases, with 12 bases left in between. Germline V gene lookup returns CDR1 MNHNY and CDR2 SVGAGI (reference sequence). The DNA of the CDR3 is TGTGCCAGCAGTTACGACGATTTCAGCAACTATGGCTACACCTTC. Translating it yields CASSYDDFSNYGYTF.

The chain combines TRBV19 with TRBJ2-1; 10 positions agree with TRBD2. The CDR3 runs 15 residues. The junction had 5 bases not matched to a gene; V was cut back by 2 bases and J by 7 bases. Germline V gives CDR1 LNHDA, CDR2 SQIVND (reference sequence). This chain's CDR3 is CASSIWSGGANEQFF. DNA of the CDR3: TGTGCCAGTAGTATATGGAGCGGGGGGGCGAATGAGCAGTTCTTC.

This clonotype was seen repeatedly, ten times or more. J is TRBJ2-3 and V is TRBV27, with TRBD2 matching 10 bases. V was clipped by 0 bases and J by 3 bases; unmatched bases: 18. This CDR3 region has 21 residues. CDR1 is MNHEY, CDR2 SMNVEV, per germline (reference sequence). In nucleotides, the CDR3 is TGTGCCAGCAGTTTATCCCTCCTAAATATGGTAGCGGGGGGTCAGACAGATACGCAGTATTTT. The encoded protein is CASSLSLLNMVAGGQTDTQYF.

A few counts support this clonotype. CDR3 in amino acids: CASSLFGRGYEQYF. CDR3 in DNA: TGTGCCAGCAGTTTATTTGGCAGGGGCTACGAGCAGTACTTC. This sequence joins TRBV27 and TRBJ2-7; D may be TRBD1 (6 bases). From germline, CDR1 is MNHEY and CDR2 SMNVEV (reference sequence). The CDR3 runs 14 residues. V lost 1 base, J lost 3 bases, and 10 bases lay in between.

This clonotype was seen only a few times. The rearrangement uses TRBV19 and TRBJ1-1; tentative D call: TRBD1 (5 bases). V was pared by 5 bases and J by 5 bases, with 18 bases between. Germline CDR1 is LNHDA and CDR2 is SQIVND (reference sequence). This CDR3 has 15 amino acids. CDR3 nucleotides: TGTGCCAGTAGTTCCGACAGCCGGGGAGTAACTGAAGCTTTCTTT. Translating gives CASSSDSRGVTEAFF. Drawing the rest from reference TRBV19 and TRBJ1-1, the complete variable domain is DGGITQSPKYLFRKEGQNVTLSCEQNLNHDAMYWYRQDPGQGLRLIYYSQIVNDFQKGDIAEGYSVSREKKESFPLTVTSAQKNPTAFYLCASSSDSRGVTEAFFGQGTRLTVV.

This clonotype was counted only a few times. J is TRBJ2-1 and V is TRBV12-3 or TRBV12-4; 8 bases are shared with TRBD1. The CDR3 extends over 13 amino acids. Trimming took 4 bases from V and 7 from J; bases not matched to a gene: 3. The CDR3 region is CASSSDRENEQFF. In nucleotides, the CDR3 is TGTGCCAGCAGTTCGGACAGGGAGAATGAGCAGTTCTTC.

The rearrangement uses TRBV7-6 and TRBJ2-7; D is unresolved. This CDR3 is 13 amino acids long. From germline, CDR1 is SGHVS and CDR2 FNYEAQ. The ends were cut back, 5 bases at V and 5 bases at J, with 13 bases in the middle. As DNA, the CDR3 is TGTGCCAGCAGCCCGACCGAGCCGGACGAGCAGTACTTC. Translated, it gives CASSPTEPDEQYF.

This clonotype turned up a few times. The V call is TRBV7-8, the J call TRBJ1-2; D unclear. CDR1 and CDR2 (germline): SGHVS, FQNEAQ. The CDR3 has 15 amino acids. V was pared by 1 base and J by 3 bases, with 12 bases between. DNA of the CDR3: TGTGCCAGCAGCTTAGGGCCGGCGGCTGACTATGGCTACACCTTC. Translation gives CASSLGPAADYGYTF.

This clonotype was counted ten times or more. V gene TRBV2 combines with J gene TRBJ2-3, with a possible D match to TRBD2 (5 bases). V was pared by 9 bases and J by 4 bases, with 14 bases between. The length of the CDR3 is 13 residues. The germline V gene has CDR1 SNHLY and CDR2 FYNNEI. DNA for the CDR3: TGTGCCAGTCAAGGACTGCTGGCAGATACGCAGTATTTT. This encodes CASQGLLADTQYF.

This chain connects TRBV12-3 or TRBV12-4 to TRBJ1-2; D is possibly TRBD1 (6 bases). Trimming pared 6 bases from V and 10 bases from J, leaving 12 bases between. The CDR3 contains 11 residues. The chain's CDR3 is CASRYGQIYTF. As DNA, the CDR3 is TGTGCCAGCAGATACGGACAGATCTACACCTTC.

The rearrangement uses TRBV15 and TRBJ1-5, with D unresolved. The CDR3 sequence is 15 residues long. Trimming removed 6 bases at V and 0 bases at J, with 12 bases between. The germline V gene encodes CDR1 LNHNV and CDR2 YYDKDF (reference sequence). The CDR3: CATSLGELSNQPQHF. The CDR3 DNA is TGTGCCACCAGTCTCGGGGAGCTTAGCAATCAGCCCCAGCATTTT.

This clonotype has more than one count but fewer than ten. J is TRBJ2-5 and V is TRBV7-9, with D perhaps matching TRBD2 (7 bases). V was clipped by 0 bases and J by 4 bases, with 15 bases between them. Germline V lookup: CDR1 SEHNR, CDR2 FQNEAQ (reference sequence). The CDR3 runs 16 residues. The CDR3 loop reads CASSLAWRGRRETQYF. CDR3 in DNA: TGTGCCAGCAGCTTAGCTTGGCGGGGGCGGCGAGAGACCCAGTACTTC.

This clonotype was detected many times. The rearrangement uses TRBV4-1 and TRBJ1-1; D might be TRBD1 (5 bases). V lost 1 base and J 1 base, leaving 10 bases between the germline ends. CDR3 size: 15 residues. Germline lookup yields CDR1 MGHRA and CDR2 YSYEKL. CDR3: CASSQGVGTNTEAFF. The CDR3 DNA reads as TGCGCCAGCAGCCAAGGTGTAGGGACGAACACTGAAGCTTTCTTT.

The chain joins TRBV2 to TRBJ1-1; tentative D call: TRBD1 (6 bases). CDR3 size: 14 residues. The V gene's germline CDR1 is SNHLY and CDR2 FYNNEI. Trimming left V 7 bases short and J 4 bases short, with 16 bases between. In DNA form, the CDR3 reads TGTGCCAGCACCATCGGGGGGGCGGTCACTGAAGCTTTCTTT. It encodes CASTIGGAVTEAFF.

This clonotype was observed a handful of times. The chain carries TRBV9 and TRBJ2-3; the D call may be TRBD1 or TRBD2 (5 bases each). Germline V gene sequence: CDR1 SGDLS, CDR2 YYNGEE. There are 13 residues in the CDR3. Deletions cut 3 bases from V and 3 bases from J, with 8 bases between. The CDR3 loop is CASSGGITDTQYF. DNA of the CDR3: TGTGCCAGCAGCGGGGGGATAACAGATACGCAGTATTTT.

The chain couples TRBV27 to TRBJ2-7; D is ambiguous. CDR1 and CDR2 (germline): MNHEY, SMNVEV (reference sequence). The CDR3 is made up of 13 amino acids. With 4 bases removed from V and 1 base from J, the gap between germline ends came to 8 bases. CDR3 sequence (DNA): TGTGCCAGCAGTTATGGGATGTCCTACGAGCAGTACTTC. As protein: CASSYGMSYEQYF.

The chain combines TRBV19 with TRBJ1-5; tentative D call: TRBD1 (5 bases). The CDR3 totals 16 residues. Looked up from germline, CDR1 is LNHDA and CDR2 is SQIVND (reference sequence). The V end lost 5 bases, the J end lost 9 bases, and 23 bases lay between the germline ends. The CDR3 loop is CASSSEEGSGVRPQHF. In DNA, the CDR3 is TGTGCCAGTAGTTCCGAAGAAGGGTCGGGGGTCCGGCCCCAGCATTTT.